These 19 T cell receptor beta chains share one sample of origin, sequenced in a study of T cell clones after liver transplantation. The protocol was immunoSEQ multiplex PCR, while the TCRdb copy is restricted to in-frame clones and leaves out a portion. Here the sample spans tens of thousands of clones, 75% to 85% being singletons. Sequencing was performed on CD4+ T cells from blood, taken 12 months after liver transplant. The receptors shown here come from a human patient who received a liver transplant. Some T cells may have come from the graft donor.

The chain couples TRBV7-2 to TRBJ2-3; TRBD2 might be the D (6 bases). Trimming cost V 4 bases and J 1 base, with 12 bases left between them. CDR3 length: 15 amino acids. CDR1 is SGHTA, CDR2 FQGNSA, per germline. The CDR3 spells CASSWVGEGTDTQYF. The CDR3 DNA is TGTGCCAGCAGCTGGGTCGGGGAGGGCACAGATACGCAGTATTTT.

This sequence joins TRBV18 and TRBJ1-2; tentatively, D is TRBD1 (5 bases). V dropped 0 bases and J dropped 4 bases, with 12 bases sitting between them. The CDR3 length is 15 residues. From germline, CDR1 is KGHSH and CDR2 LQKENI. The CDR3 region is CASSPPRGTAYGYTF. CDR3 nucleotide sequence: TGTGCCAGCTCACCACCGAGGGGTACGGCCTATGGCTACACCTTC. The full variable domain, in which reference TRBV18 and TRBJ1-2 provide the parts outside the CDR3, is NAGVMQNPRHLVRRRGQEARLRCSPMKGHSHVYWYRQLPEEGLKFMVYLQKENIIDESGMPKERFSAEFPKEGPSILRIQQVVRGDSAAYFCASSPPRGTAYGYTFGSGTRLTVV.

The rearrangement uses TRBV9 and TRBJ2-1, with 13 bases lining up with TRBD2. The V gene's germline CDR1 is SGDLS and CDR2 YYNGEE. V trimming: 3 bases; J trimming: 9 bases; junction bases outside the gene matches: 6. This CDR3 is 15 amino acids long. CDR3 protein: CASSAGLAGAGEQFF. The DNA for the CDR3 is TGTGCCAGCAGCGCCGGACTAGCGGGAGCCGGTGAGCAGTTCTTC.

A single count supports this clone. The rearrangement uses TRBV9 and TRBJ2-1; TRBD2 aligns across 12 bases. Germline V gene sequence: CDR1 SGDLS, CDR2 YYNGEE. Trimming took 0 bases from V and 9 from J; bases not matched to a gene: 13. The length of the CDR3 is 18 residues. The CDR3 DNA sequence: TGTGCCAGCAGCGTAGGTTATGGGACTAGCGGGTATGGGATTGAGCAGTTCTTC. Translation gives CASSVGYGTSGYGIEQFF.

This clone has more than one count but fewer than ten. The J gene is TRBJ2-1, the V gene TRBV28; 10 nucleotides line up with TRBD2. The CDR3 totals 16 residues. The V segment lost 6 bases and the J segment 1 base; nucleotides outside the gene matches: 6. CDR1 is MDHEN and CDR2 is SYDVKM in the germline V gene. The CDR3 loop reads CASSLPSGSSYNEQFF. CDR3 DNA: TGTGCCAGCAGCCTCCCTAGCGGGAGTTCCTACAATGAGCAGTTCTTC. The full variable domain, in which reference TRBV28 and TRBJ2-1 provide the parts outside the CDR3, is DVKVTQSSRYLVKRTGEKVFLECVQDMDHENMFWYRQDPGLGLRLIYFSYDVKMKEKGDIPEGYSVSREKKERFSLILESASTNQTSMYLCASSLPSGSSYNEQFFGPGTRLTVL.

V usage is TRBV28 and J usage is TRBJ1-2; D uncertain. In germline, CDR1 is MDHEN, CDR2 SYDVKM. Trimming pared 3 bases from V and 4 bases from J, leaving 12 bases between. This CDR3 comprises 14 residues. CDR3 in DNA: TGTGCCAGCAGTTTGGGCAGAAGTACCTATGGCTACACCTTC. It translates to CASSLGRSTYGYTF.

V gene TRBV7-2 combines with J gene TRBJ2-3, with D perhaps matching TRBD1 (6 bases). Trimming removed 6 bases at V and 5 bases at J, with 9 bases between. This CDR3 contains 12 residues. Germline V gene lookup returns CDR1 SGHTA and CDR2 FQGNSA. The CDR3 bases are TGTGCCAGCAGACAGGGTGGAGATACGCAGTATTTT. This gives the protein CASRQGGDTQYF.

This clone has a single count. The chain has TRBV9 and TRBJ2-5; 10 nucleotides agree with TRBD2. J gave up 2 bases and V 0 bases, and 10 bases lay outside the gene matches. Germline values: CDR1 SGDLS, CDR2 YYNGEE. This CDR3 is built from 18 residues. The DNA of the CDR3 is TGTGCCAGCAGCGTAGGTCCCGGGGGTAGCGGGGGGCAAGAGACCCAGTACTTC. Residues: CASSVGPGGSGGQETQYF. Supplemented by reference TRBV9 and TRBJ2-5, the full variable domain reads DSGVTQTPKHLITATGQRVTLRCSPRSGDLSVYWYQQSLDQGLQFLIQYYNGEERAKGNILERFSAQQFPDLHSELNLSSLELGDSALYFCASSVGPGGSGGQETQYFGPGTRLLVL.

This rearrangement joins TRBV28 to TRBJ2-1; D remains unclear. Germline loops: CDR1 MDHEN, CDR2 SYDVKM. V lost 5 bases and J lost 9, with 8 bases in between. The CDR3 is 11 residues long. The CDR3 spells CASSPWAEQFF. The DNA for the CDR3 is TGTGCCAGCAGTCCTTGGGCTGAGCAGTTCTTC. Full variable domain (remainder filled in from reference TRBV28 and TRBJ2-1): DVKVTQSSRYLVKRTGEKVFLECVQDMDHENMFWYRQDPGLGLRLIYFSYDVKMKEKGDIPEGYSVSREKKERFSLILESASTNQTSMYLCASSPWAEQFFGPGTRLTVL.

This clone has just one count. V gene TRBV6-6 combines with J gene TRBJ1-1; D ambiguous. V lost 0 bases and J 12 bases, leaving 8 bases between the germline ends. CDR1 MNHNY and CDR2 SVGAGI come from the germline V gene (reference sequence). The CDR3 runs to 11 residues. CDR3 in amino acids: CASSYSRTTFF. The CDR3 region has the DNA TGTGCCAGCAGTTACTCCCGGACGACTTTCTTT.

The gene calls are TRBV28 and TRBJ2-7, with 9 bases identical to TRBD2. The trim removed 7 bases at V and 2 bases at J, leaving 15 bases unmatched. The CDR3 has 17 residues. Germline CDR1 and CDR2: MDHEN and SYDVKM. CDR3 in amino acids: CASKGAGGPSTPYEQYF. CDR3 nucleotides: TGTGCCAGCAAGGGGGCGGGAGGGCCCTCAACGCCCTACGAGCAGTACTTC.

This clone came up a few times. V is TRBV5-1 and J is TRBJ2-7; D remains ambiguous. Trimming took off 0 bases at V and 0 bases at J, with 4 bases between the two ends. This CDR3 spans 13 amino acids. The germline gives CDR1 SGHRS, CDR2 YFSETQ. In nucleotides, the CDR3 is TGCGCCAGCAGCTTGGCCGTCTCCTACGAGCAGTACTTC. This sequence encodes CASSLAVSYEQYF. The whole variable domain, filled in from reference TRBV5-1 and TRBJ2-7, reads KAGVTQTPRYLIKTRGQQVTLSCSPISGHRSVSWYQQTPGQGLQFLFEYFSETQRNKGNFPGRFSGRQFSNSRSEMNVSTLELGDSALYLCASSLAVSYEQYFGPGTRLTVT.

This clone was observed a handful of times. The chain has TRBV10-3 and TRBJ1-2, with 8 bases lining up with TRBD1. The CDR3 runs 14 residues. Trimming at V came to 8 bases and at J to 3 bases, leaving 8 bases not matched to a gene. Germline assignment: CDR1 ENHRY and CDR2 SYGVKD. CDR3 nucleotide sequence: TGTGCCATCTGTCCAGGGGGCTGGGACTATGGCTACACCTTC. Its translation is CAICPGGWDYGYTF.

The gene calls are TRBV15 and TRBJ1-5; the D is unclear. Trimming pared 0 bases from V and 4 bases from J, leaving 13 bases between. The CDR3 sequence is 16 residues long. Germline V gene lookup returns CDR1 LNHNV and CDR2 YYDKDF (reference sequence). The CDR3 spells CATSRDPTTVNQPQHF. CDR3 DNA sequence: TGTGCCACCAGCAGAGATCCGACAACAGTTAATCAGCCCCAGCATTTT.

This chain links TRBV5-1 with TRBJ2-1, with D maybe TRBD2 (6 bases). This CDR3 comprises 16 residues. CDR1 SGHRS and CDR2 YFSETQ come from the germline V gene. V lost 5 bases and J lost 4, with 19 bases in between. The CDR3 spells CASRGGAGEVYNEQFF. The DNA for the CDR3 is TGCGCCAGCAGAGGCGGGGCAGGAGAGGTATACAATGAGCAGTTCTTC.

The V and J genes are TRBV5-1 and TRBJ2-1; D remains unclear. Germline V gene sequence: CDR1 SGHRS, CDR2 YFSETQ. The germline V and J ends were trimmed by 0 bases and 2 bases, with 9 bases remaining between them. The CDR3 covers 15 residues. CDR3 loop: CASSLEGATYNEQFF. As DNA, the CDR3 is TGCGCCAGCAGCTTGGAGGGCGCGACCTACAATGAGCAGTTCTTC.

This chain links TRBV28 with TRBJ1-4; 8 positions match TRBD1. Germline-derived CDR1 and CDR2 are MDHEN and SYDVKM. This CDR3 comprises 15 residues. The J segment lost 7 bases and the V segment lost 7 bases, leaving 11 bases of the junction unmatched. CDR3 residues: CASTVAGQEGEKLFF. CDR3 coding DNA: TGTGCCAGCACCGTCGCGGGACAGGAGGGTGAAAAACTGTTTTTT. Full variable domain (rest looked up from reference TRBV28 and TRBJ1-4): DVKVTQSSRYLVKRTGEKVFLECVQDMDHENMFWYRQDPGLGLRLIYFSYDVKMKEKGDIPEGYSVSREKKERFSLILESASTNQTSMYLCASTVAGQEGEKLFFGSGTQLSVL.

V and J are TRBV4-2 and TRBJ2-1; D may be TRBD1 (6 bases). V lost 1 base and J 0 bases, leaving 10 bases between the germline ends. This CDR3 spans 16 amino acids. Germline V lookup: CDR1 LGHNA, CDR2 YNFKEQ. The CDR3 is CASSQATGISYNEQFF. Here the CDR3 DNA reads TGTGCCAGCAGCCAAGCCACAGGGATCTCCTACAATGAGCAGTTCTTC.

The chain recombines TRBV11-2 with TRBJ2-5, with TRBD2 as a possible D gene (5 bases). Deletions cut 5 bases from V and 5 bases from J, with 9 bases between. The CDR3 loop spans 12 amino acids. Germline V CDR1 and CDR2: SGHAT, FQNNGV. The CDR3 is CASSRGVETQYF. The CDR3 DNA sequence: TGTGCCAGCAGCCGGGGTGTGGAGACCCAGTACTTC. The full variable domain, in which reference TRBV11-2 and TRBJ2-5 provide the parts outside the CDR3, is EAGVAQSPRYKIIEKRQSVAFWCNPISGHATLYWYQQILGQGPKLLIQFQNNGVVDDSQLPKDRFSAERLKGVDSTLKIQPAKLEDSAVYLCASSRGVETQYFGPGTRLLVL.